This TCR beta chain was recorded in a study of vaccination and CD4 T cells after COVID-19. Overall study context: The post-COVID sampling time was a median roughly 100 days after diagnosis, ranging from 35 to 161. Following dose two, a median approximately 75 days (range 14 to 241) passed before post-vaccine samples were taken.

In regard to this clonotype: Its matching antigen is unknown.

Sample treatment: roughly 11-day PBMC culture with coronavirus spike peptide pools or control peptides (ViraFEST assay). ViraFEST stimulated the growth of antigen-specific T cells using peptide pools and subsequently profiled their TCRs by sequencing. At the Johns Hopkins FTIC core, DNA taken from cultured CD4+ T cells was sequenced by way of the Oncomine TCR Beta short-read assay. Each CDR3 protein is one row after TCRdb ran MiXCR on the PCR reads. The data contain more than 4,500 distinct CDR3 sequences, about 38% of them singletons. The sequenced material came from CD4+ T cells from blood, cultured in vitro. This clonotype was sampled from a human donor who had recovered from COVID-19.

The CDR3 bases are TGTGCCAGCAGTGAATGGCAGCTTTCCAATCAGCCCCAGCATTTT. It translates to CASSEWQLSNQPQHF. The chain is built from TRBV6-1 and TRBJ1-5; D remains unclear. Germline V gene data show CDR1 as MNHNS and CDR2 as SASEGT. V was trimmed by 2 bases and J by 3 bases, leaving 11 bases between them. The CDR3 spans 15 residues.